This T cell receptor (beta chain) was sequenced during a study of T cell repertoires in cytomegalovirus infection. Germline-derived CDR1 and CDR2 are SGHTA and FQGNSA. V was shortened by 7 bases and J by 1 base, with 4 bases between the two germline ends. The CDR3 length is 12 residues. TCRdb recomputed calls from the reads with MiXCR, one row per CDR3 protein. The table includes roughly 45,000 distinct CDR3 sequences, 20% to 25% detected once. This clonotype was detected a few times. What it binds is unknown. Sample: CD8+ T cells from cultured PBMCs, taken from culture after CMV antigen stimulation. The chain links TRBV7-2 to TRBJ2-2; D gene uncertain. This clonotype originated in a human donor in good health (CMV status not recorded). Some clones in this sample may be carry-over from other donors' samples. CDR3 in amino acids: CASTENTGELFF. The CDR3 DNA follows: TGTGCCAGCACCGAGAACACCGGGGAGCTGTTTTTT.